The 19 T cell receptor beta chains listed next were all sequenced from one sample in a study of blood T cell repertoires in COVID-19. Clones were read by immunoSEQ multiplex PCR, and TCRdb kept only the in-frame ones, dropping some. Of 170,000 or so clones in the sample, around nine tenths were seen once. The source material was peripheral blood. The receptors stem from a woman aged 18-30 years who had recovered from COVID-19.

The V gene is TRBV20-1, the J gene TRBJ2-5; tentative D call: TRBD2 (6 bases). Germline lookup yields CDR1 DFQATT and CDR2 SNEGSKA (reference sequence). V dropped 3 bases and J dropped 8 bases, with 16 bases sitting between them. The CDR3 runs 13 residues. CDR3 in amino acids: CSASARDSLTQYF. The CDR3 DNA reads as TGCAGTGCTAGTGCCCGGGACTCCCTTACCCAGTACTTC.

This chain links TRBV6-2 or TRBV6-3 with TRBJ2-7; D is possibly TRBD1 (6 bases). Germline V gene sequence: CDR1 MNHEY, CDR2 SVGEGT. Between the trimmed V and J ends, which lost 6 bases and 2 bases, there was a span of 14 bases. The CDR3 totals 14 residues. The CDR3 protein is CASSYAQGPYEQYV. DNA of the CDR3: TGTGCCAGCAGCTATGCACAGGGTCCCTACGAGCAGTACGTC.

The chain has TRBV27 and TRBJ2-7; D is possibly TRBD1 (7 bases). Per germline, CDR1 MNHEY and CDR2 SMNVEV (reference sequence). CDR3 length: 15 amino acids. Deletions cut 0 bases from V and 10 bases from J, with 19 bases between. In nucleotides, the CDR3 is TGTGCCAGCAGTTTATCGATGGGGGGTCAGGGGGACCAGTACTTC. This codes for CASSLSMGGQGDQYF.

The V gene is TRBV7-2, the J gene TRBJ2-5; 9 bases map to TRBD1. There are 14 residues in the CDR3. Germline V gene data show CDR1 as SGHTA and CDR2 as FQGNSA. Trimming took 5 bases from V and 4 from J; bases not matched to a gene: 5. CDR3 DNA sequence: TGTGCCAGCAGCAAGACAGGGGGGCGAGAGACCCAGTACTTC. It specifies CASSKTGGRETQYF.

This clone has a single count. The V call is TRBV5-4, the J call TRBJ1-1; D is possibly TRBD1 (5 bases). V was clipped by 3 bases and J by 7 bases, with 10 bases between them. CDR1 and CDR2 (germline): SGHNT, YYREEE (reference sequence). This CDR3 has 12 residues. The CDR3 DNA reads as TGTGCCAGCAGCTCTCAAGACAGTGAAGCTTTCTTT. This gives the protein CASSSQDSEAFF. The full variable domain, in which reference TRBV5-4 and TRBJ1-1 provide the parts outside the CDR3, is ETGVTQSPTHLIKTRGQQVTLRCSSQSGHNTVSWYQQALGQGPQFIFQYYREEENGRGNFPPRFSGLQFPNYSSELNVNALELDDSALYLCASSSQDSEAFFGQGTRLTVV.

The genes are TRBV6-5 and TRBJ2-5, with TRBD2 matching over 9 bases. Germline CDR1 MNHEY, CDR2 SVGAGI. CDR3 length: 15 amino acids. The V and J ends lost 5 bases and 4 bases, in that order; junction bases with no gene match: 8. CDR3 sequence (DNA): TGTGCCAGCAGTCAAATGCGGGGGGGAGGAGAGACCCAGTACTTC. Its translation is CASSQMRGGGETQYF.

The chain uses TRBV21-1 and TRBJ1-1; the D call TRBD1 from the table was never checked on the DNA. TRBV21-1 is assigned pseudogene status. The length of the CDR3 is 18 residues. CDR3 region: CASSSPWVRDREDTEAFF. As DNA, the CDR3 is TGTGCCAGCAGCTCCCCCTGGGTGAGGGACAGGGAGGACACTGAAGCTTTCTTT.

This clone occurred once. The V call is TRBV7-9, the J call TRBJ2-5; 8 nucleotides match TRBD2. CDR3 length: 14 residues. In germline, CDR1 is SEHNR, CDR2 FQNEAQ (reference sequence). V was pared by 7 bases and J by 0 bases, with 4 bases of the junction left unmatched. CDR3 residues: CASTGGVYQETQYF. DNA for the CDR3: TGTGCCAGCACCGGGGGGGTATACCAAGAGACCCAGTACTTC.

The rearrangement joins TRBV10-3 to TRBJ2-5; 9 bases fit TRBD1. Germline V lookup: CDR1 ENHRY, CDR2 SYGVKD. V trimming: 3 bases; J trimming: 5 bases; junction bases outside the gene matches: 10. This CDR3 has 16 residues. This CDR3 is CAISDLGQGTGETQYF. In DNA, the CDR3 is TGTGCCATCAGTGATTTAGGACAGGGGACGGGTGAGACCCAGTACTTC.

The chain carries TRBV4-1 and TRBJ2-5, with D possibly TRBD2 on 5 matching bases. V was cut by 1 base and J by 4 bases, with 7 bases left in between. From germline, CDR1 is MGHRA and CDR2 YSYEKL. The CDR3 length is 13 residues. CDR3 amino acids: CASSQALAETQYF. In DNA form, the CDR3 reads TGCGCCAGCAGCCAAGCGCTAGCAGAGACCCAGTACTTC.

This chain links TRBV7-3 with TRBJ2-2, with 8 bases that match TRBD2. Germline CDR1 is SGHTA and CDR2 is FQGTGA. Losses at the gene ends were 5 bases for V and 2 bases for J; bases not matched to a gene: 10. The CDR3 spans 17 residues. In DNA, the CDR3 is TGTGCCAGCAGCGCCCCTGGCAGCGGGAGTAACACCGGGGAGCTGTTTTTT. It codes for CASSAPGSGSNTGELFF.

This chain joins TRBV7-2 and TRBJ1-1; tentative D call: TRBD1 (5 bases). CDR1 and CDR2 (germline): SGHTA, FQGNSA. The CDR3 spans 17 residues. The V gene lost 3 bases and the J gene lost 1 base, with 18 bases spanning the gap. CDR3 sequence reads: CASSLAGRMGRNTEAFF. CDR3 sequence (DNA): TGTGCCAGCAGCTTGGCAGGGAGGATGGGGCGGAACACTGAAGCTTTCTTT.

V gene TRBV14 combines with J gene TRBJ2-7; D not resolved. V dropped 6 bases and J dropped 3 bases, with 9 bases sitting between them. The germline gives CDR1 SGHDN, CDR2 FVKESK. The CDR3 totals 12 residues. CDR3 amino acids: CASRPGHYEQYV. The CDR3 DNA reads as TGTGCCAGCAGACCAGGCCACTACGAGCAGTACGTC.

V and J are TRBV2 and TRBJ1-6; 8 nucleotides line up with TRBD1. The ends lost 4 bases at V and 10 bases at J; junction bases unmatched: 9. In germline, CDR1 is SNHLY, CDR2 FYNNEI. The CDR3 covers 15 residues. Here the CDR3 reads CASSVSQGAGSPLHF. Written as DNA, the CDR3 is TGTGCCAGCAGTGTGTCGCAGGGGGCAGGGTCACCCCTCCACTTT.

This chain links TRBV7-3 with TRBJ2-7; D gene ambiguous. Between the trimmed V and J ends, which lost 0 bases and 3 bases, there was a span of 15 bases. The CDR3 spans 16 residues. The germline V gene has CDR1 SGHTA and CDR2 FQGTGA. The CDR3 region is CASSLTSWHQNYEQYV. CDR3 sequence (DNA): TGTGCCAGCAGCTTAACGTCGTGGCACCAGAACTACGAGCAGTACGTC.

This chain connects TRBV5-6 to TRBJ1-5, with D hard to call. V was shortened by 2 bases and J by 3 bases, with 3 bases between the two germline ends. This CDR3 region has 12 residues. Germline-derived CDR1 and CDR2 are SGHDT and YYEEEE. Written as DNA, the CDR3 is TGTGCCAGCAGCTTTATCAATCAGCCCCAGCATTTT. Its protein is CASSFINQPQHF.

The V and J genes are TRBV6-5 and TRBJ1-5, with TRBD1 identical over 8 bases. CDR3 length: 15 residues. Germline CDR1 MNHEY, CDR2 SVGAGI. The trim removed 5 bases at V and 2 bases at J, leaving 5 bases unmatched. The CDR3 coding sequence is TGTGCCAGCAGTCCAGGGGGCGCGGGCAATCAGCCCCAGCATTTT. Amino acids: CASSPGGAGNQPQHF.

The chain joins TRBV5-1 to TRBJ2-2; 9 nucleotides align to TRBD1. This CDR3 has 15 amino acids. Germline values: CDR1 SGHRS, CDR2 YFSETQ. The V gene end was trimmed by 4 bases and the J gene end by 4 bases; junction bases not matched to a gene: 5. CDR3 amino acids: CASSPSGQGTGELFF. DNA for the CDR3: TGCGCCAGCAGCCCCTCGGGACAGGGCACCGGGGAGCTGTTTTTT.

The J gene is TRBJ1-2, the V gene TRBV5-6, with 7 bases fitting TRBD1. The junction had 9 bases not matched to a gene; V was cut back by 1 base and J by 12 bases. The CDR3 is 13 amino acids. Per germline, CDR1 SGHDT and CDR2 YYEEEE. CDR3 sequence: CASSLPGTERDTF. The CDR3, as DNA: TGTGCCAGCAGCTTGCCCGGGACAGAGAGGGACACCTTC.